The 8 T cell receptor beta chains in this list originate from one sample, sequenced in a study of patients and donors after allogeneic stem cell transplantation. TCRdb reanalysed the RT-PCR reads using MiXCR and keeps one entry per CDR3 protein. This sample carries roughly 940,000 distinct CDR3 sequences, roughly 17% of them seen once, and the ten largest clones take about 6%. Sequences were obtained from blood, either unsorted or a sorted T cell fraction (not recorded which). These TCRs come from a human donor who was either an allogeneic HSCT recipient or a stem cell or donor lymphocyte infusion donor (not recorded which). It is not recorded whose cells these are; they may come from a transplant donor.

This chain links TRBV5-8 with TRBJ1-5; 7 positions match TRBD1. Germline CDR1 SGHTS, CDR2 YDEGEE. V trimming: 4 bases; J trimming: 0 bases; junction bases outside the gene matches: 7. The CDR3 totals 16 residues. The CDR3: CASSEGTDHSNQPQHF. For the CDR3, the DNA is TGTGCCAGCAGCGAGGGGACAGACCATAGCAATCAGCCCCAGCATTTT.

The table lists this clonotype with a few counts. The V gene is TRBV20-1, the J gene TRBJ2-1; 10 bases line up with TRBD2. There are 15 residues in the CDR3. Germline values: CDR1 DFQATT, CDR2 SNEGSKA (reference sequence). V shed 4 bases and J 2 bases; nucleotides not matched to a gene: 5. The CDR3 sequence is CSAMALAGAYNEQFF. As DNA, the CDR3 is TGCAGTGCTATGGCCCTAGCGGGGGCCTACAATGAGCAGTTCTTC.

This clonotype occurred a few times. The J gene is TRBJ2-5, the V gene TRBV6-1; tentative D call: TRBD2 (5 bases). Germline loops: CDR1 MNHNS, CDR2 SASEGT. The V end was cut by 7 bases, the J end by 2 bases, with 17 bases between. CDR3 length: 15 residues. The CDR3 sequence: CASIPLPGSQETQYF. In nucleotides, the CDR3 is TGTGCCAGCATTCCACTCCCGGGGTCACAAGAGACCCAGTACTTC.

The chain uses TRBV10-3 and TRBJ2-7, with 8 bases identical to TRBD1. This CDR3 comprises 16 residues. CDR1 is ENHRY, CDR2 SYGVKD, per germline. With 2 bases clipped from V and 3 bases from J, the junction kept 9 bases outside the gene matches. CDR3 sequence reads: CAISEPLGQAIYEQYF. In DNA form, the CDR3 reads TGTGCCATCAGTGAGCCACTGGGACAGGCGATCTACGAGCAGTACTTC.

V is TRBV12-3 or TRBV12-4 and J is TRBJ1-2; no definite D call. This CDR3 is built from 13 residues. Trimming took off 4 bases at V and 4 bases at J, with 10 bases between the two ends. The CDR3 protein is CASSSPTSYGYTF. The CDR3, as DNA: TGTGCCAGCAGTTCGCCGACGAGCTATGGCTACACCTTC.

This clonotype was seen at least ten times. This chain uses TRBV29-1 with TRBJ1-1, with D perhaps matching TRBD1 (6 bases). Germline V lookup: CDR1 SQVTM, CDR2 ANQGSEA. Between the trimmed V and J ends, which lost 4 bases and 5 bases, there was a span of 17 bases. The CDR3 contains 14 residues. The CDR3 loop reads CSVAPYRVVTEAFF. CDR3 coding DNA: TGCAGCGTTGCCCCTTACAGGGTGGTTACTGAAGCTTTCTTT. Based on the CDR3 plus reference TRBV29-1 and TRBJ1-1, the full variable domain is SAVISQKPSRDICQRGTSLTIQCQVDSQVTMMFWYRQQPGQSLTLIATANQGSEATYESGFVIDKFPISRPNLTFSTLTVSNMSPEDSSIYLCSVAPYRVVTEAFFGQGTRLTVV.

V is TRBV7-2 and J is TRBJ2-1; 8 bases align to TRBD1. The CDR3 has 15 amino acids. In germline, CDR1 is SGHTA, CDR2 FQGNSA. Trimming took 4 bases from V and 7 from J; bases not matched to a gene: 9. CDR3 DNA sequence: TGTGCCAGCAGCTCAAGACAGGGGCGAGGAAATGAGCAGTTCTTC. It codes for CASSSRQGRGNEQFF.

The genes are TRBV4-2 and TRBJ1-2, with D possibly matching TRBD1 (6 bases). Germline lookup yields CDR1 LGHNA and CDR2 YNFKEQ. Trimming left V 3 bases short and J 8 bases short, with 22 bases between. There are 16 residues in the CDR3. The CDR3 DNA sequence: TGTGCCAGCAGCCATGGGGGCGGGACTATCAACCGCGGCTACACCTTC. Amino acid sequence: CASSHGGGTINRGYTF.